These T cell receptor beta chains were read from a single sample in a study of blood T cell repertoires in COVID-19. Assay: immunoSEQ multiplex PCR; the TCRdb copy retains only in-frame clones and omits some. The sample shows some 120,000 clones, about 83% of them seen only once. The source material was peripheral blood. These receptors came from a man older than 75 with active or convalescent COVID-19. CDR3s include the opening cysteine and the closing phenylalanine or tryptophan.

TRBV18 CASSPFRDYGYTF
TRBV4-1 CASSHQARGGTEAFF
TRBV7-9 CASTTPSSYEQYF
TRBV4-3 CASSQGAGPPETQYF
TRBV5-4 CASSLGGGAYGYTF
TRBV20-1 CSASLSGGPNEQFF
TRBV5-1 CASSPEGGGEEAFF
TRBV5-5 CASSWGYRGSNEKLFF
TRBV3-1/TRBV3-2 CASSLQTGGTQYF
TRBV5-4 CASSGGVAGGKNIQYF
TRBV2 CASSEARGERQETQYF
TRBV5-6 CASSPRTGGYGYTF
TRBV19 CATQETVSYNSPLHF
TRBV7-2 CASSTRQAYGYTF
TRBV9 CASSPGGQTGELFF
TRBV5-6 CASTSERRGGYGYTF
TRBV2 CATAGRVYEQYF
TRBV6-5 CATQQNSPLHF
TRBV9 CASSVSSGTGSYNSPLHF
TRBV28 CASSLTGPNPHQPQHF
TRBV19 CASSIDRWGGSDQPQHF
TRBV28 CASSSGAGYTEAFF
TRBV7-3 CASSLERLETQYF